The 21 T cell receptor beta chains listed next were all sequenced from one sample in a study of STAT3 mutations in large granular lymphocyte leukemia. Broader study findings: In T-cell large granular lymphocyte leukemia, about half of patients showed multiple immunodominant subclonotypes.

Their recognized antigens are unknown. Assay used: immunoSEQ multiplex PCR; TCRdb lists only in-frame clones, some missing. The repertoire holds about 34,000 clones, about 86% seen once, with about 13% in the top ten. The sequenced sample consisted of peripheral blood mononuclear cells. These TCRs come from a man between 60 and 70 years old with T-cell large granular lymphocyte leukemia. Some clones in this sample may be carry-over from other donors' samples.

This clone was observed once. For the CDR3, the DNA is TGTGCCAGCGGGGGGGACTATGGCTACACCTTC. This translates into CASGGDYGYTF. The chain recombines TRBV7-2 with TRBJ1-2; perhaps TRBD1 as D (5 bases). With 8 bases removed from V and 3 bases from J, the gap between germline ends came to 7 bases. The V gene's germline CDR1 is SGHTA and CDR2 FQGNSA. The CDR3 has 11 amino acids. Full variable domain (rest looked up from reference TRBV7-2 and TRBJ1-2): GAGVSQSPSNKVTEKGKDVELRCDPISGHTALYWYRQSLGQGLEFLIYFQGNSAPDKSGLPSDRFSAERTGGSVSTLTIQRTQQEDSAVYLCASGGDYGYTFGSGTRLTVV.

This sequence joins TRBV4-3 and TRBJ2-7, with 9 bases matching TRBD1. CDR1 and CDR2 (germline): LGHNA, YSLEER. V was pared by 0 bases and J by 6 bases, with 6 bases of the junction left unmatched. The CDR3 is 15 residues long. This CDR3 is CASSQDSRTGAEQYF. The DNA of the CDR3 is TGCGCCAGCAGCCAAGATAGCAGGACAGGGGCCGAGCAGTACTTC.

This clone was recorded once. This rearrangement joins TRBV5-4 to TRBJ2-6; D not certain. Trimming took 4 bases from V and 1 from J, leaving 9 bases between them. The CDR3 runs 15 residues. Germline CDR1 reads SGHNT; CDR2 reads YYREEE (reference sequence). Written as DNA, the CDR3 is TGTGCCAGCAGCCCTCGACGGTCTGGGGCCAACGTCCTGACTTTC. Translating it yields CASSPRRSGANVLTF.

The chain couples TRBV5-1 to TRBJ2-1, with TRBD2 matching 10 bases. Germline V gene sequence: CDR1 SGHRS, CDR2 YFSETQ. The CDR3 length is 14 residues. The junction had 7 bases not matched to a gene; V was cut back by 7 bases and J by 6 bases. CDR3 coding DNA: TGCGCCAGCGAGCATGGGACTAGCGCCAATGAGCAGTTCTTC. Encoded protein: CASEHGTSANEQFF.

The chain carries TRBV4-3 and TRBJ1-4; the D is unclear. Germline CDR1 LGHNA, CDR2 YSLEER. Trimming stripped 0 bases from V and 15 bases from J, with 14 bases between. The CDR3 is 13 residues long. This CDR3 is CASSQDRLGRVFF. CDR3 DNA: TGCGCCAGCAGCCAAGACCGCCTTGGGAGGGTGTTTTTT.

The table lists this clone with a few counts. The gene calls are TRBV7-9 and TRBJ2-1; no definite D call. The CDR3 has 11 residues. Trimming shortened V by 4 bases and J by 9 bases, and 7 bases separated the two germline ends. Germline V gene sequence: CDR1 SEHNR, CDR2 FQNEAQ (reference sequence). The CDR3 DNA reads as TGTGCCAGCAGCTCGACCCCTGAGCAGTTCTTC. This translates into CASSSTPEQFF.

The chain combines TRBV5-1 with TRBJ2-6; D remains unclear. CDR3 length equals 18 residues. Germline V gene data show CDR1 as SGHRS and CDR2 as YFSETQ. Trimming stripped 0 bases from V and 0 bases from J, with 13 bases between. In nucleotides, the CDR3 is TGCGCCAGCAGCTTGGTGCGAAGGTCCGACTCTGGGGCCAACGTCCTGACTTTC. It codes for CASSLVRRSDSGANVLTF.

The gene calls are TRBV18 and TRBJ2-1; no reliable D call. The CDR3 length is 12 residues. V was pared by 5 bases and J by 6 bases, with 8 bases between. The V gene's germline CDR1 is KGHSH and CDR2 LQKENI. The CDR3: CASSTRPNEQFF. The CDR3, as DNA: TGTGCCAGCTCAACTCGCCCCAATGAGCAGTTCTTC. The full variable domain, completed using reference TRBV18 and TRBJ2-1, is NAGVMQNPRHLVRRRGQEARLRCSPMKGHSHVYWYRQLPEEGLKFMVYLQKENIIDESGMPKERFSAEFPKEGPSILRIQQVVRGDSAAYFCASSTRPNEQFFGPGTRLTVL.

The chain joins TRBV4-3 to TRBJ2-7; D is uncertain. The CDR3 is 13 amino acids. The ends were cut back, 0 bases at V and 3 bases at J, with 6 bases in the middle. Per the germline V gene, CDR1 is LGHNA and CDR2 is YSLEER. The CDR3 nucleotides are TGCGCCAGCAGCCAAGATAGGTACTACGAGCAGTACTTC. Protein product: CASSQDRYYEQYF.

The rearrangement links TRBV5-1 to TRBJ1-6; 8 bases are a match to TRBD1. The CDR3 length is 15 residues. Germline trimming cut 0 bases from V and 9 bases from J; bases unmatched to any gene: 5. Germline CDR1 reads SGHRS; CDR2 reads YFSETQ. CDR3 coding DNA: TGCGCCAGCAGCTTGGGTCAGGGGGCTGGTTCACCCCTCCACTTT. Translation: CASSLGQGAGSPLHF. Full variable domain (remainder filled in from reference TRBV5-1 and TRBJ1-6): KAGVTQTPRYLIKTRGQQVTLSCSPISGHRSVSWYQQTPGQGLQFLFEYFSETQRNKGNFPGRFSGRQFSNSRSEMNVSTLELGDSALYLCASSLGQGAGSPLHFGNGTRLTVT.

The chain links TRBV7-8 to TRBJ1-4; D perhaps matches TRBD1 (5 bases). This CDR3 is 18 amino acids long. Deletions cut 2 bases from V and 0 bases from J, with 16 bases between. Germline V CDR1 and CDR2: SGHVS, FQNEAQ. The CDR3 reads CASSLYLRGAATNEKLFF. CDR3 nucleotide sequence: TGTGCCAGCAGCTTATACTTGCGTGGGGCTGCAACTAATGAAAAACTGTTTTTT.

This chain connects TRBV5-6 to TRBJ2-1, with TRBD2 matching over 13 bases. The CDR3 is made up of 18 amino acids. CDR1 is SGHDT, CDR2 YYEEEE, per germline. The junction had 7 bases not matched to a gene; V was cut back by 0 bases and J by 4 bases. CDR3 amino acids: CASSLGLAGGSAYNEQFF. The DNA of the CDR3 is TGTGCCAGCAGCTTGGGACTAGCGGGAGGATCGGCTTACAATGAGCAGTTCTTC. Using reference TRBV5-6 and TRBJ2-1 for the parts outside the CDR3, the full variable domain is DAGVTQSPTHLIKTRGQQVTLRCSPKSGHDTVSWYQQALGQGPQFIFQYYEEEERQRGNFPDRFSGHQFPNYSSELNVNALLLGDSALYLCASSLGLAGGSAYNEQFFGPGTRLTVL.

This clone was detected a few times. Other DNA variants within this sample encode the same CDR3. CDR3 in amino acids: CAWSRDRPYGYTF. The CDR3 DNA is TGTGCCTGGAGTAGGGACCGGCCCTATGGCTACACCTTC. V gene TRBV30 combines with J gene TRBJ1-2; the D gene is possibly TRBD1 (5 bases). In germline, CDR1 is GTSNPN, CDR2 SVGIG (reference sequence). Deletions cut 2 bases from V and 4 bases from J, with 11 bases between. The CDR3 has 13 residues. Full variable domain (missing parts from reference TRBV30 and TRBJ1-2): SQTIHQWPATLVQPVGSPLSLECTVEGTSNPNLYWYRQAAGRGLQLLFYSVGIGQISSEVPQNLSASRPQDRQFILSSKKLLLSDSGFYLCAWSRDRPYGYTFGSGTRLTVV.

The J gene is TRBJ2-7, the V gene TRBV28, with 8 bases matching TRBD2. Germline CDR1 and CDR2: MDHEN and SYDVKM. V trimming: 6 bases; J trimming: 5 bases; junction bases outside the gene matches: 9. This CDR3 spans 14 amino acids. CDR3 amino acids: CASSLSSGSNEQYF. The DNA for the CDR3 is TGTGCCAGCAGCCTTTCTAGCGGGTCCAACGAGCAGTACTTC.

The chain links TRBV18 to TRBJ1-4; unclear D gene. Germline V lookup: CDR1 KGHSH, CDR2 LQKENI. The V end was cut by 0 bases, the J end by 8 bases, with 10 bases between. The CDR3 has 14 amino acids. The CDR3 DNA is TGTGCCAGCTCACCACCATATACAGACGAAAAACTGTTTTTT. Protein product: CASSPPYTDEKLFF.

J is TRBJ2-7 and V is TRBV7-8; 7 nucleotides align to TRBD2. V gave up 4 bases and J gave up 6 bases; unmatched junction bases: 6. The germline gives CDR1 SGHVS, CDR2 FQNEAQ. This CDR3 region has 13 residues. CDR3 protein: CASSSRTSGEQYF. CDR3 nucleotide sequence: TGTGCCAGCAGCTCCAGGACTAGTGGCGAGCAGTACTTC.

The CDR3 DNA follows: TGTGCCAGCAGCATGACAGCGGGGGACGAGCAGTACTTC. Its translation: CASSMTAGDEQYF. The V gene is TRBV5-6, the J gene TRBJ2-7; 8 nucleotides align to TRBD2. The V and J ends lost 4 bases and 5 bases, in that order; junction bases with no gene match: 5. The CDR3 length is 13 residues. Germline assignment: CDR1 SGHDT and CDR2 YYEEEE.

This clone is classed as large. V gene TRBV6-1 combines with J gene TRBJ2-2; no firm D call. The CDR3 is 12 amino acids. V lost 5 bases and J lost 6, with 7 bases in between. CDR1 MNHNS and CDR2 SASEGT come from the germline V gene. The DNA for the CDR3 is TGTGCCAGCAGTCAAAGACCCGGGGAGCTGTTTTTT. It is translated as CASSQRPGELFF.

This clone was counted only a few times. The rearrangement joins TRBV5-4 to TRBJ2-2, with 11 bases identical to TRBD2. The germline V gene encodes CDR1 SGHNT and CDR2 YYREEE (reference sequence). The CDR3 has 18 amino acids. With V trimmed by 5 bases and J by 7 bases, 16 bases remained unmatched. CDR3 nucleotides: TGTGCCAGCAGTTTCGACCGACCTCTACTAGCGGGGGTCGGGGAGCTGTTTTTT. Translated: CASSFDRPLLAGVGELFF.

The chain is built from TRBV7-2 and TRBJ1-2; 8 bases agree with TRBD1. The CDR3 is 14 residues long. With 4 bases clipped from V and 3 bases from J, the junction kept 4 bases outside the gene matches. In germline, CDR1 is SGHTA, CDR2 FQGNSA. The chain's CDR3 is CASSYVDRDYGYTF. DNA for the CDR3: TGTGCCAGCAGCTATGTGGACAGGGACTATGGCTACACCTTC.

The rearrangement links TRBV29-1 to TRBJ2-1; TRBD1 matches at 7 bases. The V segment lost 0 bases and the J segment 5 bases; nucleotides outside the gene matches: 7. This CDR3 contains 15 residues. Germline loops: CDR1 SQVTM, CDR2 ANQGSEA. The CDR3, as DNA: TGCAGCGTTGAAGACTGGGACAGAATTAACAATGAGCAGTTCTTC. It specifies CSVEDWDRINNEQFF.